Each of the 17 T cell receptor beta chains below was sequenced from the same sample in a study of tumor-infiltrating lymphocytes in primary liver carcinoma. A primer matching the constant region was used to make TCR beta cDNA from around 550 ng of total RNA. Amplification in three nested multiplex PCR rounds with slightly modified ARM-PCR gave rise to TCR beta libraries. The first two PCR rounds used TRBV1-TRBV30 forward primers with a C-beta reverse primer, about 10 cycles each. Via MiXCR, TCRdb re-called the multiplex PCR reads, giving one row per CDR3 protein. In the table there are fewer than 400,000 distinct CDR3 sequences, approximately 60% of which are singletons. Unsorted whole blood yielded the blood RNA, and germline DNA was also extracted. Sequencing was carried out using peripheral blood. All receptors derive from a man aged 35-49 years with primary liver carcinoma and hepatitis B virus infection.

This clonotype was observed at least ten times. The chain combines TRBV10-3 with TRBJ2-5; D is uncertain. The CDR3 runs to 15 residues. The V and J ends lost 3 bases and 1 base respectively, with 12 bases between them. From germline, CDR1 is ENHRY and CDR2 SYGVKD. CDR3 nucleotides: TGTGCCATCAGTGAATCCCAGGTGTTCCAAGAGACCCAGTACTTC. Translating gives CAISESQVFQETQYF.

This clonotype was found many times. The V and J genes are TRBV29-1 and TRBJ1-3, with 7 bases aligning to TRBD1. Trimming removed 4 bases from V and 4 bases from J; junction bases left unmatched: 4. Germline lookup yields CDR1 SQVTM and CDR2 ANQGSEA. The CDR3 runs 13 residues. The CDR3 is CSVGTGAGNTIYF. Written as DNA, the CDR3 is TGCAGCGTTGGAACAGGGGCGGGAAACACCATATATTTT. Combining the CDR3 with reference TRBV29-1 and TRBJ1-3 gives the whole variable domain SAVISQKPSRDICQRGTSLTIQCQVDSQVTMMFWYRQQPGQSLTLIATANQGSEATYESGFVIDKFPISRPNLTFSTLTVSNMSPEDSSIYLCSVGTGAGNTIYFGEGSWLTVV.

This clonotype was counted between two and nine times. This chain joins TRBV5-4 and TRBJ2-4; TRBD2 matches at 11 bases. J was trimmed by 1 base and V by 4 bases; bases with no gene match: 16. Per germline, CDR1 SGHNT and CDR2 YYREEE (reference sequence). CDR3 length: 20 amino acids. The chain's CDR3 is CASSPPRVAGGPRAKNIQYF. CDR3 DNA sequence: TGTGCCAGCAGCCCACCCCGGGTAGCGGGAGGGCCAAGGGCCAAAAACATTCAGTACTTC. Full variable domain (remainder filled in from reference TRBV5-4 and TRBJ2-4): ETGVTQSPTHLIKTRGQQVTLRCSSQSGHNTVSWYQQALGQGPQFIFQYYREEENGRGNFPPRFSGLQFPNYSSELNVNALELDDSALYLCASSPPRVAGGPRAKNIQYFGAGTRLSVL.

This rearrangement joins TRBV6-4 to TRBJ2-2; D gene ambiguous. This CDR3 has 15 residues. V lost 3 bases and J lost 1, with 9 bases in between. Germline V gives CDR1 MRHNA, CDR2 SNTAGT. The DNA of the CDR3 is TGTGCCAGCAGTGATTTGAATGAGAACACCGGGGAGCTGTTTTTT. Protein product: CASSDLNENTGELFF.

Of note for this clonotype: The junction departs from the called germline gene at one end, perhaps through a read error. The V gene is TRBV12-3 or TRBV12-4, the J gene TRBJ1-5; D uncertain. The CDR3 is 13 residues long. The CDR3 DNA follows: TGTGCCAGCAATATGAGCAGCAATCAACCCCAGCATTTT. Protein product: CASNMSSNQPQHF.

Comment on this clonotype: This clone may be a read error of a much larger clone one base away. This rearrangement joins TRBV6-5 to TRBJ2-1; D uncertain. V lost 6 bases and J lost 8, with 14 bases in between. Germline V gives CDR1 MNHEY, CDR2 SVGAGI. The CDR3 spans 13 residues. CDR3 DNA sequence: TGTGCCAGCAGCGATCAACCAGCCCATGAGCAGTTCTTC. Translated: CASSDQPAHEQFF.

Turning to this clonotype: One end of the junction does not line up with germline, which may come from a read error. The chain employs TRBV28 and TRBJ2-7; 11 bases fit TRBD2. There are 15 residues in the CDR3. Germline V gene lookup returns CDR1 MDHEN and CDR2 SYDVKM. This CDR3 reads CVSSLGTSGSYEQYF. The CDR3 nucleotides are TGTGTCAGCAGCCTGGGGACTAGCGGATCCTACGAGCAGTACTTC.

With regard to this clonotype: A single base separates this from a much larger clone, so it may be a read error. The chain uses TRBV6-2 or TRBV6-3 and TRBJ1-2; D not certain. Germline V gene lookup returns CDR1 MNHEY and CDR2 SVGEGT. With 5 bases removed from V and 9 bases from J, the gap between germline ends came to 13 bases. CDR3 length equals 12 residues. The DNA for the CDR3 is TGTGCCAGCAGTCCCAACACAAATAGCTACACCTTC. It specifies CASSPNTNSYTF.

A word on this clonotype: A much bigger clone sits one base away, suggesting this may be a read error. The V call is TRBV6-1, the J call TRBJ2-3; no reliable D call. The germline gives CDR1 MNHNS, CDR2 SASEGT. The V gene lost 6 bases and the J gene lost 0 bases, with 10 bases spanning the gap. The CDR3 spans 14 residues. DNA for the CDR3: TGTGCCAGCAGGCGGACGGCTAGCACAGATACGCAGTATTTT. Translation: CASRRTASTDTQYF.

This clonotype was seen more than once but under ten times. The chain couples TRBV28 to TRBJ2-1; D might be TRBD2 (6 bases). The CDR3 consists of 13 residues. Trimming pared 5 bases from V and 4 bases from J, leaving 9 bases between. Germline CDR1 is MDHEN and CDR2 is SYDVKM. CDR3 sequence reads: CASSRGNYNEQFF. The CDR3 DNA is TGTGCCAGCAGTCGGGGGAATTACAATGAGCAGTTCTTC.

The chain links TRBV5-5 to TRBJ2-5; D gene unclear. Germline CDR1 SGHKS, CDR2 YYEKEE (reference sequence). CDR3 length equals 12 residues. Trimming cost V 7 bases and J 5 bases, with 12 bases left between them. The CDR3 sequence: CASQLTHETQYF. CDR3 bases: TGTGCCAGCCAGCTGACCCATGAGACCCAGTACTTC.

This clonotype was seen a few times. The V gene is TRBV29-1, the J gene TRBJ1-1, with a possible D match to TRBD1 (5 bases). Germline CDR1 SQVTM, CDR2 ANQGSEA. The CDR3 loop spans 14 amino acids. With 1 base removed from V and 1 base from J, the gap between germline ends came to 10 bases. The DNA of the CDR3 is TGCAGCGTTGAAGTGTCAGGGAGGAACACTGAAGCTTTCTTT. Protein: CSVEVSGRNTEAFF. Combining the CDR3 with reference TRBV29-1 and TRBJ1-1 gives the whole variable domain SAVISQKPSRDICQRGTSLTIQCQVDSQVTMMFWYRQQPGQSLTLIATANQGSEATYESGFVIDKFPISRPNLTFSTLTVSNMSPEDSSIYLCSVEVSGRNTEAFFGQGTRLTVV.

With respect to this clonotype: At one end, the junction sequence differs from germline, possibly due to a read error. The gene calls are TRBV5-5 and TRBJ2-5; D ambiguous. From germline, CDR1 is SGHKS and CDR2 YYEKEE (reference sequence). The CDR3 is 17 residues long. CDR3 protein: CASNLTLGINYHETQYF. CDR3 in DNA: TGTGCCAGCAACTTGACTCTGGGGATCAATTACCATGAGACCCAGTACTTC.

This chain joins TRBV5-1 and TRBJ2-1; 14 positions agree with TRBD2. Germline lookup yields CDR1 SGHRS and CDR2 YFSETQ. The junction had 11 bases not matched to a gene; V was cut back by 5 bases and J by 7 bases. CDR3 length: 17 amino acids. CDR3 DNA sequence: TGCGCCAGCAGTTACTCCGGGACTAGCGGGAGAGTGAATGAGCAGTTCTTC. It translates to CASSYSGTSGRVNEQFF.

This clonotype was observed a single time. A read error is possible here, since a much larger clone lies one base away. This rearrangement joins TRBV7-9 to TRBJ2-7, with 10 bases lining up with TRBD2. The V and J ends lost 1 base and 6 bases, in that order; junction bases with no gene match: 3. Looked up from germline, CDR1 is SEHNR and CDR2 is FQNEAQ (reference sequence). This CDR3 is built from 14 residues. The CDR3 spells CASSLGAGGCEQYF. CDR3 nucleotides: TGTGCCAGCAGCTTAGGAGCGGGAGGGTGCGAGCAGTACTTC.

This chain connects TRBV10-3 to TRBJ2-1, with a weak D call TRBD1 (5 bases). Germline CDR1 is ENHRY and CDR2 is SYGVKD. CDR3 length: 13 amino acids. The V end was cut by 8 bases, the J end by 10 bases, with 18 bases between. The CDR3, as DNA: TGTGCCATCGGTAGGACATGCGAAGTGGAGCAGTTCTTC. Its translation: CAIGRTCEVEQFF.

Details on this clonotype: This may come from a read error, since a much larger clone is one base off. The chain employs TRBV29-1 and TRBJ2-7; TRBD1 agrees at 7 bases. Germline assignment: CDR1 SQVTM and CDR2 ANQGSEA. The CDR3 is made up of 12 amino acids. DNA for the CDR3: TGCAGAGGGGGACAGAGGGTCGACGAGCAGTACTTC. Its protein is CRGGQRVDEQYF.